The source of this TCR beta chain is a study of cytomegalovirus exposure and HLA in healthy donors. Across the study: Earlier work reported approximately 100 million unique TCR beta sequences from 150 million to 200 million T cells. Regarding the study as a whole: Within a later analysis, the majority of CMV-associated TCR beta chains appeared HLA-restricted. Highly shared variants forming one cluster were likely a sequencing artifact.

This clone was seen once. The antigen remains unidentified. Primers: 60 Vbeta forward and 13 Jbeta reverse. Generated by immunoSEQ multiplex PCR, the TCRdb table keeps only in-frame clones and is missing some. Seen here are around 170,000 clones, over 70% observed once, and the top ten hold approximately 1.5%. This sequence was found in a man between 18 and 29 years old in good health and CMV-seronegative. The specimen was PBMCs.

The CDR3 coding sequence is TGTGCCAGCAGCTCAAGCGGGGGGGGGTTCGATGAGCAGTTCTTC. The encoded protein is CASSSSGGGFDEQFF. The genes are TRBV7-3 and TRBJ2-1, with TRBD2 identical over 10 bases. Trimming cost V 4 bases and J 8 bases; bases outside gene matches: 8. CDR3 size: 15 residues. The germline gives CDR1 SGHTA, CDR2 FQGTGA.